These T cell receptor beta chains were read from a single sample in a study of blood T cell repertoires in COVID-19. Repertoires were generated with immunoSEQ multiplex PCR, while TCRdb's copy carries only in-frame clones and drops some. Here the sample spans hundreds of thousands of clones, about 82% being singletons. The sequenced sample was PBMCs or T cells enriched from blood (not recorded which). Receptors were obtained from a woman aged 45-59 years with acute COVID-19. CDR3s include the opening cysteine and the closing phenylalanine or tryptophan. A D gene is named only where the DNA matches it firmly. Only some rows state a clone size, as once, few, many or a class for expanded clones.

CDR3: CASSPGDRGLRGYTF; DNA: TGCGCCAGCAGCCCCGGGGACAGGGGGCTGAGGGGCTACACCTTC; V: TRBV5-1; J: TRBJ1-2; D: TRBD1; size: NA
CDR3: CASSLRYSNQPQHF; DNA: TGTGCCAGCAGTCTGAGATATAGCAATCAGCCCCAGCATTTT; V: TRBV27; J: TRBJ1-5; D: NA; size: few
CDR3: CASRGPGAYEQYF; DNA: TGTGCCAGCAGGGGTCCGGGAGCATACGAGCAGTACTTC; V: TRBV6-5; J: TRBJ2-7; D: NA; size: NA
CDR3: CASSYDRTGGVSGYTF; DNA: TGTGCCAGCAGTTACGATAGGACAGGGGGGGTCTCTGGCTACACCTTC; V: TRBV6-5; J: TRBJ1-2; D: TRBD1; size: NA
CDR3: CAWRVNPGGADTQYF; DNA: TGTGCCTGGAGGGTTAACCCGGGGGGGGCAGATACGCAGTATTTT; V: TRBV30; J: TRBJ2-3; D: TRBD2; size: NA
CDR3: CASSLAMAGTYEQYF; DNA: TGTGCCAGCAGCTTAGCTATGGCGGGGACCTACGAGCAGTACTTC; V: TRBV7-9; J: TRBJ2-7; D: NA; size: NA
CDR3: CASSLSPPQETQYF; DNA: TGCGCCAGCAGCTTAAGCCCCCCCCAAGAGACCCAGTACTTC; V: TRBV5-1; J: TRBJ2-5; D: NA; size: NA
CDR3: CASSPAGRRWTDTQYF; DNA: TGTGCCAGCAGCCCAGCAGGGAGGAGGTGGACAGATACGCAGTATTTT; V: TRBV7-2; J: TRBJ2-3; D: NA; size: NA
CDR3: CASSPARSSYNEQFF; DNA: TGTGCCAGCAGTCCGGCTAGGAGCTCCTACAATGAGCAGTTCTTC; V: TRBV7-8; J: TRBJ2-1; D: NA; size: NA
CDR3: CASSLGQGEAFF; DNA: TGTGCCAGCAGCTTGGGACAGGGCGAAGCTTTCTTT; V: TRBV7-2; J: TRBJ1-1; D: TRBD1; size: few
CDR3: CAGEGQPREQYF; DNA: TGCGCCGGAGAAGGACAGCCCAGGGAGCAGTACTTC; V: TRBV23-1; J: TRBJ2-7; D: NA; size: NA
CDR3: CASSLRGGGPLSGANVLTF; DNA: TGTGCCAGCAGCTTAAGGGGGGGTGGCCCCCTCTCTGGGGCCAACGTCCTGACTTTC; V: TRBV7-9; J: TRBJ2-6; D: NA; size: NA
CDR3: CASSHLPPGQGAGQPQHF; DNA: TGTGCCAGCAGCCATCTCCCTCCGGGACAGGGGGCGGGTCAGCCCCAGCATTTT; V: TRBV3-1/TRBV3-2; J: TRBJ1-5; D: TRBD1; size: NA
CDR3: CASSQQGGQPLHF; DNA: TGTGCCAGCAGCCAACAGGGGGGCCAACCCCTCCACTTT; V: TRBV3-1/TRBV3-2; J: TRBJ1-6; D: TRBD1; size: NA
CDR3: CATTSGGAYEQYF; DNA: TGTGCCACCACTAGCGGGGGGGCCTACGAGCAGTACTTC; V: TRBV30; J: TRBJ2-7; D: TRBD2; size: NA
CDR3: CASSLAGHLRNGYTF; DNA: TGTGCCAGCAGCTTAGCCGGACACCTCCGAAATGGCTACACCTTC; V: TRBV7-9; J: TRBJ1-2; D: NA; size: NA
CDR3: CASSPPQGTYGYTF; DNA: TGTGCCAGCAGCCCACCCCAGGGGACCTATGGCTACACCTTC; V: TRBV7-2; J: TRBJ1-2; D: NA; size: NA
CDR3: CASSIMTGTQETQYF; DNA: TGTGCCAGTAGTATTATGACAGGGACCCAAGAGACCCAGTACTTC; V: TRBV19; J: TRBJ2-5; D: TRBD1; size: NA
CDR3: CASSPGDRDDLAEAFF; DNA: TGCGCCAGCAGCCCGGGGGACAGGGACGATCTGGCTGAAGCTTTCTTT; V: TRBV5-1; J: TRBJ1-1; D: TRBD1; size: once
CDR3: CASSPDLYEQFF; DNA: TGTGCCAGCAGTCCGGACTTATATGAGCAGTTCTTC; V: TRBV12-3/TRBV12-4; J: TRBJ2-1; D: NA; size: NA
CDR3: CASRAGGYTGELFF; DNA: TGTGCCAGTAGAGCGGGGGGATACACCGGGGAGCTGTTTTTT; V: TRBV19; J: TRBJ2-2; D: TRBD2; size: NA
CDR3: CASSWGQGAYEQYF; DNA: TGCGCCAGCAGTTGGGGACAGGGGGCCTACGAGCAGTACTTC; V: TRBV5-1; J: TRBJ2-7; D: TRBD1; size: few
CDR3: CASSLTGQYEQYF; DNA: TGTGCCAGCAGCTTAACAGGGCAATACGAGCAGTACTTC; V: TRBV5-6; J: TRBJ2-7; D: NA; size: NA